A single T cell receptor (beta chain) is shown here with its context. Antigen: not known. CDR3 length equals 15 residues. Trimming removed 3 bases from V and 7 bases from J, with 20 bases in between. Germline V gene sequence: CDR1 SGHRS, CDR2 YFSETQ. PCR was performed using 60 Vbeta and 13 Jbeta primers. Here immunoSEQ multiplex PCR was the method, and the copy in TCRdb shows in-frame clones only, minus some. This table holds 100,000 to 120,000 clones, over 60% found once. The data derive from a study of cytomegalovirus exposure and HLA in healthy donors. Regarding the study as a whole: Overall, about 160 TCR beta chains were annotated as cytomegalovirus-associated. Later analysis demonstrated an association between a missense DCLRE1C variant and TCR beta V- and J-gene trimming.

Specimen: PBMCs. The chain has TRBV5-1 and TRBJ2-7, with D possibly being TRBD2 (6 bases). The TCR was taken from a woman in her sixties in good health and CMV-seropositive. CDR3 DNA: TGCGCCAGCAGCTGGGAACCGGGACTCCCAGTGGAGCAGTACTTC. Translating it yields CASSWEPGLPVEQYF.